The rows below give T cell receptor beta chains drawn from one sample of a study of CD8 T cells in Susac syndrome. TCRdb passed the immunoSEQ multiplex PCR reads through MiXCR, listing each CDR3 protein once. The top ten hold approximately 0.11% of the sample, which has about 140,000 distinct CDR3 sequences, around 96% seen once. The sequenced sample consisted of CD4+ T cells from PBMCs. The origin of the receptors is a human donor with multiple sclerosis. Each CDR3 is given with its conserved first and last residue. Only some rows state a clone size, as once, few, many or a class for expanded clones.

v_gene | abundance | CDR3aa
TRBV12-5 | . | CASGLGGRAVTSYNEQFF
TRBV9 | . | CASSVGQGLSYEQYF
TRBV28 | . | CASSLAGSPNQPQHF
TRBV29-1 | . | CSVCLAMAGELFF
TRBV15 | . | CATSRPPLSYNEQFF
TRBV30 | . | CAWKPGGRSDTQYF
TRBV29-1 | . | CSVEGGTDTQYF
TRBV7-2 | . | CASSLAIGTPGYGYTF
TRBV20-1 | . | CSASRDRTPLPTEAFF
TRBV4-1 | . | CASRNPAVSNEKLFF
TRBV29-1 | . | CSVEGGHNYEQYF
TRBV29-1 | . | CSVVPADTQYF
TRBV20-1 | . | CSAHQGSTDTQYF
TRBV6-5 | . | CASSYSRESYGYTF
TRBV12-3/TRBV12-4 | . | CASSSTGGRDEQYF
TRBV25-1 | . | CASSESRGYTF
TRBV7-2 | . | CASSSRTGIYSPLHF
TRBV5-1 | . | CASSLVIVAGASYEQYF
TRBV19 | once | CASLGDVWAGANVLTF
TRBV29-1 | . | CSVRRGVATEQYF
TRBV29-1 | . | CSALTTSGVETQYF
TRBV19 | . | CASDADSSNQPQHF
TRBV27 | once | CASSLSGTGYYEQYF
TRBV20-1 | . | CSASRLSTNEKLFF
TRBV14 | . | CASSQVSGGDGSNQPQHF
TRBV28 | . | CASSSPGTHTEAFF
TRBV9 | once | CASSVFPGGTYEQYF
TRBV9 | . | CASSTYGGSGANVLTF
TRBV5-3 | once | CARSLDGPGYTF
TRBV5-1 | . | CASSPLDGVNTEAFF
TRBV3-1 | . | CASSQGLAATGELFF
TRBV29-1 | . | CSVTPGQSNYEQYF
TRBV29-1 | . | CSVEDSRGVGNTIYF
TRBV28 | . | CASLAGRQETQYF
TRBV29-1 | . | CSVEGRGRGAGGNEQFF
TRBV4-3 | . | CASSLLAGGVQGDTQYF
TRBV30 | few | CAWRERSTQYF
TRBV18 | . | CASSPTSGQGDHEQYF
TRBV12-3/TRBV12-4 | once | CASSPPVGSYNEQFF
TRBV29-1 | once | CSVSIRTKSGANVLTF
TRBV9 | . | CASSVGIEVSYEQYF
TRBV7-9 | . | CASSLGQGAPIGNQPQHF